This T cell receptor beta chain was profiled in a study of T cell repertoires in cytomegalovirus infection. About the study: CMV infection together with matching HLA type was indicated by public TCR beta signatures.

The germline gives CDR1 KGHDR, CDR2 SFDVKD. The V end lost 1 base, the J end lost 5 bases, and 1 base lay between the germline ends. CDR3 length: 11 residues. Points from the study as a whole: The ex vivo response was dominated by HLA-C-restricted CMV-specific TCR beta clonotypes.

TCRdb ran MiXCR on the reads and lists one entry per CDR3 protein. The table has about 530,000 distinct CDR3 sequences, 26% seen once; the top ten hold 13%. A remark on this clonotype: The target antigen is unknown.

Sequencing was done on a sample of PBMCs. The chain couples TRBV24-1 to TRBJ2-5; D unresolved. The sequence derives from a human donor in good health (CMV status not recorded). Some clones in this sample may be carry-over from other donors' samples. Here the CDR3 reads CATSDFETQYF. The CDR3 region has the DNA TGTGCCACCAGTGATTTTGAGACCCAGTACTTC.